This T cell receptor (beta chain) was identified during a study of T cell responses to AZD1222 COVID-19 vaccine (dated by TCRdb to the early 2020s). A note on the overall study: AZD1222 recipients with second doses at about 4 weeks or about 12 weeks were pooled, because spike-specific TCR depth and breadth did not differ between schedules. A total of roughly 240 trial participants underwent TCR sequencing, of whom 207 received two doses of AZD1222 and some 26 received two doses of the MenACWY control vaccine. Trial participants were enrolled into age subgroups of 18-55, 56-69 and 70-plus years, which contained about 150, 28 and 57 TCR-sequenced participants, respectively.

The germline V gene supplies CDR1 MDHEN and CDR2 SYDVKM. The junction shows trimming of 6 bases on V and 3 bases on J, plus 9 bases between the germline ends. Measured from the cysteine to the phenylalanine, the CDR3 is 12 residues long. The kept DNA is CDR3 alone, 36 bases in frame from the first base. The CDR3 regions of human TCRbeta chains were subjected to immunosequencing. For the original study's pipeline: TCRs in the repertoires were matched against a reference library of SARS-CoV-2-specific TCRs that had been generated with the MIRA antigen-specificity platform. Breadth was defined as the fraction of unique TCRs that were SARS-CoV-2-associated. Depth was defined as the fraction of total T cells that were SARS-CoV-2-associated. Using the MIRA data, every spike-specific TCR was mapped to the spike region that the TCR reacted to and assigned to either a CD4 or a CD8 class. Log10-transformed breadth and depth values were compared by one-way ANOVA with Sidak's multiple comparisons tests. The table was pulled from immuneACCESS by TCRdb, which kept in-frame rearrangements only. Such tables lose some clones; where checked, under half of the loss comes from unresolved V genes, and the rest has no known cause. Clone size and the V and J calls come from that table; the DNA yielded D and trimming. Recorded for this sample are some 180,000 clones; just over 85% of them occurred a single time. The ten largest account for about 0.49% of the sample.

According to the study, the label for this sample's time point signals: baseline before first vaccination. The vaccinee samples were drawn from two UK trials, COV001 and COV002, one of which was a single-blind randomized controlled phase 2/3 trial testing AZD1222 (ChAdOx1 nCoV-19) in healthy adults. Trial participant PBMC samples were collected at day 0 and day 28 after the second dose for TCRbeta chain sequencing. Remarks on this clone: What this receptor recognizes is not known. Within one base of it there is no much larger clone, and no base qualities were kept.

The research as a whole found: The 56-69-year group was small, and its depth increase did not reach significance, likely because of low power. No day 14 peak-response samples were available, so repertoires were characterized only after the peak T cell response. Participants were mostly white British and included more females than males, and it was suggested by the authors that clonal diversity may have been underestimated. Reportedly, almost half of the unique spike-specific TCRs recognized epitopes lying outside the regions that are mutated in the B.1.351 and B.1.1.7 variants. Vaccine-associated CD4 TCRs spanned the whole spike protein, with dominant responses in regions 160-218 and 743-854. Spike-specific TCR breadth and depth rose significantly after two AZD1222 doses compared with day 0 and with MenACWY recipients. Conclusions about previously exposed vaccinees were limited because only a handful of AZD1222 recipients were SARS-CoV-2 seropositive at baseline.

Sample: peripheral blood, taken on day 0 of AZD1222 vaccination. The chain is made from TRBV28 and TRBJ2-7; the D segment cannot be called with confidence. The sequence derives from an adult in good health. Here is the DNA: TGTGCCAGCAGAACGGGTCACTACGAGCAGTACTTC. Protein translation: CASRTGHYEQYF.